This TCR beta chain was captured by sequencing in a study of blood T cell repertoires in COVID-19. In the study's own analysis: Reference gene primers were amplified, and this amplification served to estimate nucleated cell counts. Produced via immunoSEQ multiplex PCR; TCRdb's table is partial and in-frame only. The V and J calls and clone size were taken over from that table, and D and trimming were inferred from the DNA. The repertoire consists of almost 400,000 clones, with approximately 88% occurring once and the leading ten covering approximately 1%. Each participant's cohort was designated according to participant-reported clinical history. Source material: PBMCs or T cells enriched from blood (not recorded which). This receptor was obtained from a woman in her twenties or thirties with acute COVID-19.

The CDR3 protein is CASSLVLGGNTEAFF. The CDR3 region has the DNA TGCGCCAGCAGCCTAGTGCTGGGGGGGAACACTGAAGCTTTCTTT. The V call is TRBV5-1, the J call TRBJ1-1; D might be TRBD1 (5 bases). The CDR3 spans 15 residues. V was shortened by 4 bases and J by 1 base, with 14 bases between the two germline ends. The germline V gene has CDR1 SGHRS and CDR2 YFSETQ. The variable domain in full, with the rest retrieved from reference TRBV5-1 and TRBJ1-1, is KAGVTQTPRYLIKTRGQQVTLSCSPISGHRSVSWYQQTPGQGLQFLFEYFSETQRNKGNFPGRFSGRQFSNSRSEMNVSTLELGDSALYLCASSLVLGGNTEAFFGQGTRLTVV.